These 8 T cell receptor beta chains were all obtained from the same sample, sequenced in a study of cytomegalovirus exposure and HLA in healthy donors. Measured with immunoSEQ multiplex PCR; TCRdb has only the in-frame clones, and not every one. This table has roughly 150,000 clones, roughly four fifths appearing once. Sequencing was done on a sample of PBMCs. Receptor source: a man aged 25 to 40 in good health and CMV-seropositive.

The rearrangement uses TRBV5-1 and TRBJ2-3; 9 nucleotides match TRBD2. This CDR3 is built from 16 residues. Looked up from germline, CDR1 is SGHRS and CDR2 is YFSETQ. Trimming removed 6 bases from V and 0 bases from J; junction bases left unmatched: 8. The CDR3 reads CASTHGAGGSTDTQYF. The CDR3 nucleotides are TGCGCCAGCACCCACGGGGCGGGGGGGAGCACAGATACGCAGTATTTT. Full variable domain (missing parts from reference TRBV5-1 and TRBJ2-3): KAGVTQTPRYLIKTRGQQVTLSCSPISGHRSVSWYQQTPGQGLQFLFEYFSETQRNKGNFPGRFSGRQFSNSRSEMNVSTLELGDSALYLCASTHGAGGSTDTQYFGPGTRLTVL.

CDR3 in amino acids: CASKGLAPNTGELFF. DNA for the CDR3: TGTGCCAGCAAAGGACTAGCTCCCAACACCGGGGAGCTGTTTTTT. The V gene is TRBV6-6, the J gene TRBJ2-2; 8 nucleotides agree with TRBD2. From germline, CDR1 is MNHNY and CDR2 SVGAGI (reference sequence). V lost 7 bases and J lost 2; bases outside the gene matches: 6. The CDR3 sequence is 15 residues long.

V gene TRBV5-8 combines with J gene TRBJ1-2; TRBD1 agrees at 7 bases. CDR1 is SGHTS, CDR2 YDEGEE, per germline. The CDR3 has 12 amino acids. Unmatched junction bases numbered 10, after V lost 4 bases and J lost 13 bases. CDR3 sequence: CASSRTDRVTTF. As DNA, the CDR3 is TGTGCCAGCAGCAGGACCGACAGGGTCACCACCTTC.

The J gene is TRBJ1-2, the V gene TRBV9; D is uncertain. CDR1 is SGDLS and CDR2 is YYNGEE in the germline V gene. V gave up 4 bases and J gave up 5 bases, with 21 bases separating them. The CDR3 is 16 amino acids. This CDR3 reads CASSPDSGSPLYGYTF. CDR3 DNA: TGTGCCAGCAGCCCCGATTCGGGGTCTCCCTTATATGGCTACACCTTC. The whole variable domain, remainder taken from reference TRBV9 and TRBJ1-2, is DSGVTQTPKHLITATGQRVTLRCSPRSGDLSVYWYQQSLDQGLQFLIQYYNGEERAKGNILERFSAQQFPDLHSELNLSSLELGDSALYFCASSPDSGSPLYGYTFGSGTRLTVV.

In this sample, this clone turned up a few times. The chain employs TRBV4-1 and TRBJ1-2; 9 bases are shared with TRBD1. The CDR3 has 13 residues. Unmatched junction bases numbered 2, after V lost 1 base and J lost 8 bases. From germline, CDR1 is MGHRA and CDR2 YSYEKL. The CDR3 nucleotides are TGCGCCAGCAGCCAAGCGACAGGGGGAGGCTACACCTTC. It codes for CASSQATGGGYTF.

The chain has TRBV7-8 and TRBJ1-3; D gene uncertain. Trimming pared 5 bases from V and 0 bases from J, leaving 8 bases between. This CDR3 has 14 amino acids. The V gene's germline CDR1 is SGHVS and CDR2 FQNEAQ. The CDR3 coding sequence is TGTGCCAGCAGCGGCAGTTACTCTGGAAACACCATATATTTT. This translates into CASSGSYSGNTIYF.

This chain connects TRBV12-5 to TRBJ1-2, with D possibly being TRBD1 (6 bases). The CDR3 totals 16 residues. The V gene lost 0 bases and the J gene lost 0 bases, with 11 bases spanning the gap. Germline CDR1 reads LGHNT; CDR2 reads FRNRAP. CDR3 sequence (DNA): TGTGCTAGTGGTTTGGTGGGACAACCGTCTAACTATGGCTACACCTTC. It encodes CASGLVGQPSNYGYTF.

This chain uses TRBV15 with TRBJ1-4, with D possibly being TRBD1 (6 bases). This CDR3 has 17 residues. The ends were cut back, 9 bases at V and 0 bases at J, with 20 bases in the middle. CDR1 is LNHNV, CDR2 YYDKDF, per germline (reference sequence). CDR3 loop: CATKVTGRGATNEKLFF. CDR3 sequence (DNA): TGTGCCACGAAAGTCACAGGGAGAGGGGCAACTAATGAAAAACTGTTTTTT.